This T cell receptor (beta chain) was recovered during a study of identical twins (dated by TCRdb to 2015 to 2016). The study in broad terms: To test whether fetal clonotypes persist, the study used deep sequencing on TCR alpha and beta repertoires from monozygotic twins, unrelated adults of various ages, and cord blood. Replicate twin experiments were performed at different times using different library preparation protocols to rule out contamination. General conclusions and limits of the study: Excess twin sharing in beta out-of-frame sequences was weaker because fewer shared sequences lowered the signal-to-noise ratio. Because the same donors could not be followed over many years, the conclusions relied on cross-sectional statistical analysis. Out-of-frame TCR alpha sequences shared between twins showed an excess of low generation-probability sequences compared with coincidental sharing between unrelated individuals. Recombination models systematically underestimated out-of-frame TCR alpha sharing in monozygotic twins but agreed with sharing between unrelated individuals. Invariant T cells such as MAIT and iNKT could partly confound zero-insertion analyses, although diverse VJ usage argued against such confounding for most clonotypes. Fewer insertions were carried by abundant cord blood beta clonotypes; a weaker similar trend was observed in young adult naive repertoires, while no such trend was observed in memory repertoires.

The V and J ends are trimmed by 2 bases and 3 bases, leaving 12 bases between them. Counted from cysteine to phenylalanine, this CDR3 has 15 amino acids. The CDR3 DNA has 45 bases and is translated from base 1. The germline V gene sets CDR1 to SGHVS and CDR2 to FQNEAQ. Receptor amplification or capture employed 5' RACE. Sequencing instrument: Illumina HiSeq 2000. A universal primer binding site was added through template switching, and the final cDNA carried a unique molecular identifier so that TCR cDNA molecules could be counted accurately. Specific primers in the conserved constant-segment region were used to synthesize first-strand cDNA for the TCR alpha and beta chains. Each cDNA library was double barcoded, with a SMART-Mk sample barcode plus Illumina barcodes, to control for contamination. TruSeq adapter sequences, together with Illumina sample barcodes, were added in two successive PCR steps. Sequencing of the TCR alpha and beta cDNA libraries was done on the Illumina HiSeq platform using custom primers. On the authors' methods: Raw reads were processed with MiGEC to extract unique molecular identifiers, and MiXCR was used to determine CDR3 positions. For each individual, recombination models were inferred using an EM algorithm with the repgenHMM and IGoR tools. The tcR package in R was used for shared clonotype analysis, with sharing normalized by the product of cloneset sizes. Out-of-frame nonproductive sequences were analyzed to study raw recombination free of thymic and clonal selection effects. TCRdb ran its own pipeline on the public reads, namely fastp trimming at Q25 and MiXCR clone calling, and kept in-frame beta chains. Every distinct CDR3 protein forms one entry, paired with its most common genes and DNA. These V and J calls derive from TCRdb rather than the authors' analysis. Present in this sample are about 480,000 distinct CDR3 sequences, over 12% of which were seen just once. The ten largest account for roughly 0.5% of the sample.

Notes on this clonotype: Its cognate antigen has yet to be identified. Per-base qualities were not stored, and no clone one base away is much larger.

All donors were healthy Caucasians. The twin cohort consisted of three pairs of female monozygotic twins, all aged about 18 to 29 years. CD4+ and CD8+ T cell populations were isolated with positive isolation kits from Invitrogen. These data also formed part of another study, on yellow fever vaccine responses in identical twins. As the second publication notes: The T cell response to vaccination in identical twins was reported by the authors to appear partly convergent and partly personalized. In identical twins, the study followed T cell clones that responded to the vaccine with precision.

Recombination connected TRBV7-8 to TRBJ2-3; the D gene is unclear. Material for sequencing was CD4+ T cells sorted from blood. This clonotype was obtained from a woman between 18 and 29 years old in good health. CDR3 sequence: CASSLTLHRTDTQYF. The DNA sequence reads TGTGCCAGCAGCTTAACCCTCCATAGAACAGATACGCAGTATTTT.